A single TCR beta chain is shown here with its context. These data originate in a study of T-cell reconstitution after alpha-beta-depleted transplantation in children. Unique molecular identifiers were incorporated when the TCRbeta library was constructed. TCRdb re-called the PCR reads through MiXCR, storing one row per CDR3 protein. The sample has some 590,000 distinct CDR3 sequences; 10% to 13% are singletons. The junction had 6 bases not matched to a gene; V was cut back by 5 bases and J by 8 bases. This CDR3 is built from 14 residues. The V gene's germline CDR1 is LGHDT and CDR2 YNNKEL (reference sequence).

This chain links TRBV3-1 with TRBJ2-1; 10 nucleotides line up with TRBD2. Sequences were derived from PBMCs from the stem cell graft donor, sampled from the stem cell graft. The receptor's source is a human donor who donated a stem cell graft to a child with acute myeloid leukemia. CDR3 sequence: CASSRLAGVHEQFF. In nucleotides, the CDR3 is TGTGCCAGCAGCAGGCTAGCGGGAGTACATGAGCAGTTCTTC.